This T cell receptor beta chain was sequenced in a study of cytomegalovirus exposure and HLA in healthy donors. The study's findings and limits: Sequencing depth roughly uniform across donors was assumed in presence/absence analyses. In a later analysis, CMV-associated beta chains were mostly HLA-associated, it appeared. The study designated 150 to 200 TCR beta chains cytomegalovirus-associated.

Worth noting for this clone: Its matching antigen is unknown.

Trimming removed 8 bases from V and 0 bases from J; junction bases left unmatched: 4. The CDR3 has 13 residues. Germline assignment: CDR1 MNHNY and CDR2 SVGAGI (reference sequence). A multiplex PCR was run with 60 Vbeta primers and 13 Jbeta primers. The table came from immunoSEQ multiplex PCR; TCRdb's copy has only in-frame clones and leaves some out. The repertoire table contains about 140,000 clones. The specimen sequenced was PBMCs. The V gene is TRBV6-6, the J gene TRBJ2-7; 7 bases match TRBD1. The source of this sequence is a man aged 40-49 years in good health and CMV-seronegative. CDR3: CASLRGSSYEQYF. CDR3 DNA sequence: TGTGCCAGCCTCAGGGGGTCCTCCTACGAGCAGTACTTC.